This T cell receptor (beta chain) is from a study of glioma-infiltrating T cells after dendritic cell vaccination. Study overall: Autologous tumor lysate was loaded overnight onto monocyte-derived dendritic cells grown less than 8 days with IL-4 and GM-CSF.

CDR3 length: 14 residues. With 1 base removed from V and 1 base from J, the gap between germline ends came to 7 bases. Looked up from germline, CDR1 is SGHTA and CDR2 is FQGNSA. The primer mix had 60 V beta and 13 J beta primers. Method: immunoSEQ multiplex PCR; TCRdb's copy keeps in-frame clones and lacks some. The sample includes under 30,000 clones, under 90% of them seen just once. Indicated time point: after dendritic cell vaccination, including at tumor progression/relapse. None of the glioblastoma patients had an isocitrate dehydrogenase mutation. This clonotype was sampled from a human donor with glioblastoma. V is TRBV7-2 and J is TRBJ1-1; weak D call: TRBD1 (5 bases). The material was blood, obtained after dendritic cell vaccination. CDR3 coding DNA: TGTGCCAGCAGCTTAGGCCAGGGGAACACTGAAGCTTTCTTT. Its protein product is CASSLGQGNTEAFF.